This T cell receptor (beta chain) was documented in a study of T-cell reconstitution after alpha-beta-depleted transplantation in children. A TCRbeta library incorporating unique molecular identifiers was prepared. In TCRdb, the PCR reads were re-called with MiXCR into one record per CDR3 protein. The profile covers some 250,000 distinct CDR3 sequences, with 12% appearing a single time and about 2.6% taken by the ten largest. Germline CDR1 is DFQATT and CDR2 is SNEGSKA (reference sequence). Trimming pared 7 bases from V and 1 base from J, leaving 10 bases between. CDR3 size: 12 residues. This sample comprised PBMCs from the stem cell graft donor, obtained from the stem cell graft. This clonotype was obtained from a human donor who donated a stem cell graft to a child with acute lymphoblastic leukemia. The rearrangement joins TRBV20-1 to TRBJ2-5; maybe TRBD2 (5 bases). The CDR3 region has the DNA TGCAGTGGCCGGGGTAGCCAAGAGACCCAGTACTTC. Translating gives CSGRGSQETQYF.